The rows below give T cell receptor beta chains drawn from one sample of a study of blood T cell repertoires in COVID-19. TCRdb's table, derived via immunoSEQ multiplex PCR, lists solely in-frame clones and lacks some. The sample has more than 40,000 clones, roughly 80% seen once. The sequenced sample was peripheral blood. These receptors were taken from a man aged 50 to 59 with acute or convalescent COVID-19. The CDR3 runs from the conserved cysteine through the conserved F or W. A D gene is named only where the DNA matches it firmly. Some rows mark clone size as missing; the rest say once, few, many or name a class of expanded clone.

d_call	clone_size	j_call	v_call	cdr3_nt	cdr3_aa
.	.	TRBJ2-3	TRBV18	TGTGCCAGCTCACCACCGGTCCCCCTGTGGCCAGATACGCAGTATTTT	CASSPPVPLWPDTQYF
TRBD1	.	TRBJ2-5	TRBV24-1	TGTGCCACCAGTGATGGGACAGCCGGTCCGGGAGAGACCCAGTACTTC	CATSDGTAGPGETQYF
.	.	TRBJ1-2	TRBV5-8	TGTGCCAGCAGCTTGGTTGAGGGCTATGGCTACACCTTC	CASSLVEGYGYTF
TRBD1	.	TRBJ1-3	TRBV7-9	TGTGCCAGCAGCCGGCCGGGGACAGGGGGTGGAAACACCATATATTTT	CASSRPGTGGGNTIYF
TRBD1	.	TRBJ2-5	TRBV25-1	TGTGCCAGCAGTGAACTTTGGGGCGGGACAGGGATAGAGACCCAGTACTTC	CASSELWGGTGIETQYF
.	.	TRBJ2-7	TRBV6-1	TGTGCCAGCAGTGAAAATCGGCAGGTAGCCTACGAGCAGTACTTC	CASSENRQVAYEQYF
.	few	TRBJ2-2	TRBV6-5	TGTGCCAGCAGGTTCGGGAGCGTCACCGGGGAGCTGTTTTTT	CASRFGSVTGELFF
TRBD2	.	TRBJ2-7	TRBV28	TGTGCCAGCAGCAGGCGGGGGAAGTCCTACGAGCAGTACTTC	CASSRRGKSYEQYF
TRBD1	.	TRBJ1-2	TRBV28	TGTGCCAGCAGTCCTACAGGGGGCGGATATGGCTACACCTTC	CASSPTGGGYGYTF
.	.	TRBJ2-7	TRBV28	TGTGCCGGCAGTCCCCGCCGGGGATACGAGCAGTACTTC	CAGSPRRGYEQYF
.	.	TRBJ1-1	TRBV6-6	TGTGCCAGCAGTACTACTACCACAGGGAACACTGAAGCTTTCTTT	CASSTTTTGNTEAFF
.	.	TRBJ2-3	TRBV30	TGTGCCTGGATAGAGGGGGGGGTAGGAGATACGCAGTATTTT	CAWIEGGVGDTQYF
.	.	TRBJ1-1	TRBV7-6	TGTGCCAGCAGCTTCGGGAGGGCGCTGAACACTGAAGCTTTCTTT	CASSFGRALNTEAFF
.	.	TRBJ2-7	TRBV6-5	TGTGCCAGCAGACCACCGGGAAGAGGCGAGCAGTACTTC	CASRPPGRGEQYF
.	.	TRBJ1-6	TRBV28	TGTGCCAGCACCGACAGAAGGACGTCACCCCTCCACTTT	CASTDRRTSPLHF
TRBD2	.	TRBJ2-7	TRBV20-1	TGCAGTGCTAGTGTGCGGGAGGGCCTGTTCAACGAGCAGTACTTC	CSASVREGLFNEQYF
TRBD1	.	TRBJ1-1	TRBV18	TGTGCCAGCTCACCAATACAGGGGAGAACTGAAGCTTTCTTT	CASSPIQGRTEAFF
TRBD1	.	TRBJ2-7	TRBV7-3	TGTGCCAGCAGTCGGGGACAGGGAGACTACGAGCAGTACTTC	CASSRGQGDYEQYF
TRBD1	.	TRBJ2-2	TRBV6-6	TGTGCCAGCAGTTACTCGGGACAGGGATTTGGCGGGGAGCTGTTTTTT	CASSYSGQGFGGELFF
.	once	TRBJ2-7	TRBV29-1	TGCAGCGTTGAACTCCGAGGAGGCAGCGAGCAGTACTTC	CSVELRGGSEQYF
TRBD1	.	TRBJ1-2	TRBV4-1	TGCGCCAGCAGCCAAGGACAGGGGGGAGGTACGGGGGTCTATGGCTACACCTTC	CASSQGQGGGTGVYGYTF
TRBD1	.	TRBJ1-1	TRBV27	TGTGCCAGCAGGGACCAGGGGGGAGGTACTGAAGCTTTCTTT	CASRDQGGGTEAFF
.	once	TRBJ1-1	TRBV7-8	TGTGCCAGCAGCCTACAGGGTAACACTGAAGCTTTCTTT	CASSLQGNTEAFF
.	.	TRBJ1-5	TRBV5-1	TGCGCCAGCAGCCCGTCTTCAGGGATGTCGCAGCCCCAGCATTTT	CASSPSSGMSQPQHF
.	.	TRBJ2-1	TRBV3-1/TRBV3-2	TGTGCCAGCAGCCAAGATACCAGACTCCCAAGGGGTTACAATGAGCAGTTCTTC	CASSQDTRLPRGYNEQFF
.	once	TRBJ1-2	TRBV7-9	TGTGCCAGCAGCTTGCAGGGAAGCGTTAACTATGGCTACACCTTC	CASSLQGSVNYGYTF
.	.	TRBJ1-3	TRBV6-1	TGTGCCAGCAGTCTTCGACAGAGCTCTGGAAACACCATATATTTT	CASSLRQSSGNTIYF
.	.	TRBJ1-6	TRBV5-4	TGTGCCAGCAGCTTGGGCAGGGGAATGGGATCACCCCTCCACTTT	CASSLGRGMGSPLHF
TRBD2	.	TRBJ2-4	TRBV5-4	TGTGCCAGCAGCCCCAGCGGGGGGGAAAACATTCAGTACTTC	CASSPSGGENIQYF
.	.	TRBJ2-7	TRBV9	TGTGCCAGCAGCGTAGAGGCGGGACGCTCCTACGAGCAGTACTTC	CASSVEAGRSYEQYF
.	.	TRBJ2-3	TRBV5-1	TGCGCCAGCAGCTTGGGAGGTGACGTGAGCACAGATACGCAGTATTTT	CASSLGGDVSTDTQYF
TRBD1	.	TRBJ1-5	TRBV7-9	TGTGCCAGCAGCAGGGGACAGGGAGGCAATCAGCCCCAGCATTTT	CASSRGQGGNQPQHF
TRBD2	.	TRBJ2-7	TRBV19	TGTGCCAGTAGTACCACTAGCGGGAGAAAAGGGGAGCAGTACTTC	CASSTTSGRKGEQYF
TRBD1	.	TRBJ1-5	TRBV9	TGTGCCAGCAGCGTAAGCCCAGACCCCCGAAGCGAGGACAGGGGCAATCAGCCCCAGCATTTT	CASSVSPDPRSEDRGNQPQHF
.	.	TRBJ2-1	TRBV19	TGTGCCAGTAGCGCCGGCAGGGGGGACTACAATGAGCAGTTCTTC	CASSAGRGDYNEQFF
.	.	TRBJ2-7	TRBV7-2	TGTGCCAGCAGCGGTATTCAGGGCTCCGAGCAGTACTTC	CASSGIQGSEQYF